Shown below are 16 T cell receptor beta chains from a single sample sequenced in a study of cytomegalovirus exposure and HLA in healthy donors (dated by TCRdb to about 2017). The library was obtained by the immunoSEQ multiplex PCR assay. For the multiplex PCR, a mixture combining 60 forward primers for TCR Vbeta segments and 13 reverse primers for TCR Jbeta segments was used. What TCRdb holds here is the immuneACCESS table cut down to in-frame rearrangements. Part of the clones is not present; checked against another copy, under half of the missing clones reflect an unresolved V gene, and the others are unexplained. The sample profile shows fewer than 200,000 clones; around 82% of them were found once. About 10% of the sample lies in the top ten. The sequenced sample was PBMCs. These receptors came from a man over 45 in good health and CMV-seropositive.

The chain couples TRBV5-4 to TRBJ2-2, with TRBD1 matching 12 bases. V gave up 4 bases and J gave up 2 bases; unmatched junction bases: 3. CDR1 SGHNT and CDR2 YYREEE come from the germline V gene (reference sequence). The CDR3 has 16 residues. Here the CDR3 DNA reads TGTGCCAGCAGCGGGGGACAGGGGGCTAACACCGGGGAGCTGTTTTTT. It encodes CASSGGQGANTGELFF.

The rearrangement joins TRBV11-2 to TRBJ2-5, with 9 bases fitting TRBD2. Losses at the gene ends were 5 bases for V and 5 bases for J; bases not matched to a gene: 12. The CDR3 is 16 amino acids. CDR1 and CDR2 (germline): SGHAT, FQNNGV. CDR3: CASSPRVAGAWETQYF. In DNA, the CDR3 is TGTGCCAGCAGCCCCCGGGTAGCGGGAGCCTGGGAGACCCAGTACTTC. The variable domain in full, completed from reference TRBV11-2 and TRBJ2-5, reads EAGVAQSPRYKIIEKRQSVAFWCNPISGHATLYWYQQILGQGPKLLIQFQNNGVVDDSQLPKDRFSAERLKGVDSTLKIQPAKLEDSAVYLCASSPRVAGAWETQYFGPGTRLLVL.

The genes are TRBV5-1 and TRBJ2-5, with 8 bases matching TRBD2. With 2 bases clipped from V and 5 bases from J, the junction kept 5 bases outside the gene matches. Per the germline V gene, CDR1 is SGHRS and CDR2 is YFSETQ. The CDR3 length is 14 residues. CDR3 loop: CASSFGRAGETQYF. The CDR3 DNA follows: TGCGCCAGCAGCTTCGGGAGGGCCGGGGAGACCCAGTACTTC.

The chain has TRBV29-1 and TRBJ2-7, with D tentatively TRBD1 (5 bases). V was shortened by 7 bases and J by 3 bases, with 19 bases between the two germline ends. Germline CDR1 and CDR2: SQVTM and ANQGSEA. CDR3 length: 14 residues. For the CDR3, the DNA is TGCAGCGCCACTTCAGCCCAGGGCGGCTACGAGCAGTACTTC. Translating gives CSATSAQGGYEQYF.

This sequence joins TRBV29-1 and TRBJ2-2; TRBD2 is a possible D gene (6 bases). V was clipped by 3 bases and J by 5 bases, with 16 bases between them. The CDR3 sequence is 15 residues long. Germline V CDR1 and CDR2: SQVTM, ANQGSEA. The CDR3 region has the DNA TGCAGCGTTGACCCCGGCGGGGTTTATACCGGGGAGCTGTTTTTT. Protein sequence: CSVDPGGVYTGELFF.

The chain recombines TRBV9 with TRBJ2-3, with D possibly matching TRBD2 (6 bases). This CDR3 has 17 amino acids. Trimming shortened V by 3 bases and J by 0 bases, and 17 bases separated the two germline ends. The germline gives CDR1 SGDLS, CDR2 YYNGEE. CDR3: CASSEVPGLGSTDTQYF. CDR3 sequence (DNA): TGTGCCAGCAGCGAAGTACCGGGACTGGGGAGCACAGATACGCAGTATTTT. Looking up the rest from reference TRBV9 and TRBJ2-3 gives the full variable domain: DSGVTQTPKHLITATGQRVTLRCSPRSGDLSVYWYQQSLDQGLQFLIQYYNGEERAKGNILERFSAQQFPDLHSELNLSSLELGDSALYFCASSEVPGLGSTDTQYFGPGTRLTVL.

The V gene is TRBV5-4, the J gene TRBJ2-2, with 11 nucleotides matching TRBD2. The CDR3 extends over 16 amino acids. The V and J ends lost 5 bases and 5 bases, in that order; junction bases with no gene match: 8. The germline gives CDR1 SGHNT, CDR2 YYREEE (reference sequence). CDR3 nucleotides: TGTGCCAGCAGTTCTAGACTAGCGGGACAAACCGGGGAGCTGTTTTTT. Its protein is CASSSRLAGQTGELFF.

The rearrangement links TRBV4-3 to TRBJ2-7; D uncertain. CDR3 length: 17 amino acids. CDR1 and CDR2 from the germline V gene are LGHNA and YSLEER. V was shortened by 0 bases and J by 1 base, with 16 bases between the two germline ends. The CDR3 loop is CASSQEWYYSSSYEQYF. The CDR3 DNA reads TGCGCCAGCAGCCAAGAGTGGTACTATAGCAGTTCCTACGAGCAGTACTTC.

This clone was counted a single time. This chain joins TRBV6-5 and TRBJ2-1, with 9 bases that match TRBD2. The CDR3 is made up of 16 amino acids. Germline CDR1 MNHEY, CDR2 SVGAGI. The J segment lost 9 bases and the V segment lost 0 bases, leaving 9 bases of the junction unmatched. The chain's CDR3 is CASSYSMAGGSGEQFF. CDR3 DNA sequence: TGTGCCAGCAGTTACTCCATGGCGGGGGGGAGCGGTGAGCAGTTCTTC.

The chain joins TRBV9 to TRBJ2-2; the D gene is possibly TRBD2 (7 bases). The CDR3 length is 16 residues. V lost 0 bases to trimming and J lost 3 bases, with 12 bases between them. Germline CDR1 and CDR2: SGDLS and YYNGEE. The CDR3 DNA follows: TGTGCCAGCAGCGTAGTAGGGGGGGAGCACACCGGGGAGCTGTTTTTT. Its protein is CASSVVGGEHTGELFF.

This rearrangement joins TRBV29-1 to TRBJ1-2; 7 bases align to TRBD1. Trimming removed 3 bases from V and 5 bases from J; junction bases left unmatched: 9. There are 14 residues in the CDR3. From germline, CDR1 is SQVTM and CDR2 ANQGSEA. The CDR3 spells CSVDQTGVRYGYTF. CDR3 coding DNA: TGCAGCGTTGACCAAACAGGGGTTCGATATGGCTACACCTTC. Full variable domain (remainder filled in from reference TRBV29-1 and TRBJ1-2): SAVISQKPSRDICQRGTSLTIQCQVDSQVTMMFWYRQQPGQSLTLIATANQGSEATYESGFVIDKFPISRPNLTFSTLTVSNMSPEDSSIYLCSVDQTGVRYGYTFGSGTRLTVV.

This clone was found a few times. The chain combines TRBV11-2 with TRBJ1-3, with a weak D call TRBD1 (6 bases). CDR1 and CDR2 (germline): SGHAT, FQNNGV. The CDR3 runs to 16 residues. The V gene lost 5 bases and the J gene lost 0 bases, with 14 bases spanning the gap. The CDR3 DNA sequence: TGTGCCAGCAGCCCACCGGGACAACGCTCTGGAAACACCATATATTTT. It codes for CASSPPGQRSGNTIYF.

The V and J genes are TRBV5-4 and TRBJ1-1; D gene ambiguous. CDR1 SGHNT and CDR2 YYREEE come from the germline V gene (reference sequence). The CDR3 covers 14 residues. The V end was cut by 4 bases, the J end by 1 base, with 11 bases between. CDR3 sequence (DNA): TGTGCCAGCAGCCTGGGTGGCGGGAACACTGAAGCTTTCTTT. Residues: CASSLGGGNTEAFF.

V usage is TRBV7-3 and J usage is TRBJ2-1, with TRBD2 identical over 8 bases. CDR3 length: 15 amino acids. Germline V gene sequence: CDR1 SGHTA, CDR2 FQGTGA. Unmatched junction bases numbered 3, after V lost 3 bases and J lost 2 bases. CDR3 sequence: CASSLLAGPYNEQFF. DNA of the CDR3: TGTGCCAGCAGCTTGCTAGCGGGCCCCTACAATGAGCAGTTCTTC.

This clone appeared a single time. V is TRBV5-5 and J is TRBJ1-5; the D gene is possibly TRBD1 (5 bases). This CDR3 contains 15 residues. V lost 1 base and J lost 6, with 14 bases in between. CDR1 is SGHKS, CDR2 YYEKEE, per germline (reference sequence). CDR3 sequence reads: CASSLWQGGSQPQHF. For the CDR3, the DNA is TGTGCCAGCAGCTTGTGGCAGGGTGGAAGTCAGCCCCAGCATTTT. The full variable domain, completed using reference TRBV5-5 and TRBJ1-5, is DAGVTQSPTHLIKTRGQQVTLRCSPISGHKSVSWYQQVLGQGPQFIFQYYEKEERGRGNFPDRFSARQFPNYSSELNVNALLLGDSALYLCASSLWQGGSQPQHFGDGTRLSIL.

This clone was observed a few times. The chain links TRBV9 to TRBJ1-1; D remains ambiguous. Looked up from germline, CDR1 is SGDLS and CDR2 is YYNGEE. The CDR3 length is 16 residues. Trimming took off 0 bases at V and 0 bases at J, with 12 bases between the two ends. CDR3 DNA: TGTGCCAGCAGCGTAGGGAACAGCAACATGAACACTGAAGCTTTCTTT. Translating gives CASSVGNSNMNTEAFF.